This entry is about one T cell receptor (beta chain). The data belong to a study of blood T cell repertoires in COVID-19. As for the study in general: Researchers got acute and convalescent COVID-19 samples from the United States, Italy and Spain.

TCRdb's copy holds only in-frame clones and misses some; the assay was immunoSEQ multiplex PCR. The sample includes just under 90,000 clones, 90% of them seen just once. The CDR3 contains 13 residues. The germline V and J ends were trimmed by 10 bases and 2 bases, with 14 bases remaining between them. Germline V gene data show CDR1 as MDHEN and CDR2 as SYDVKM. The sequencing sample was made of peripheral blood. The chain couples TRBV28 to TRBJ2-5; D is unresolved. This receptor was taken from a man between 60 and 75 years old with acute or convalescent COVID-19. The DNA of the CDR3 is TGTGCCACCATCCCCCGAACTCAAGAGACCCAGTACTTC. Its protein product is CATIPRTQETQYF. The whole variable domain, filled in from reference TRBV28 and TRBJ2-5, reads DVKVTQSSRYLVKRTGEKVFLECVQDMDHENMFWYRQDPGLGLRLIYFSYDVKMKEKGDIPEGYSVSREKKERFSLILESASTNQTSMYLCATIPRTQETQYFGPGTRLLVL.